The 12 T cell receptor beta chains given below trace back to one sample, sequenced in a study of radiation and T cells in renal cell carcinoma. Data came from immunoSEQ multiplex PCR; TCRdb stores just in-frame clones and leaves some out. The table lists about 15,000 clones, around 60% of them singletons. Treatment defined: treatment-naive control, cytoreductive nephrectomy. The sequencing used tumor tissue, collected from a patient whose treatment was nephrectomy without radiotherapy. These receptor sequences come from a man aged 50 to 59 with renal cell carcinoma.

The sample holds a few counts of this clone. This CDR3 is CASSINRDRGYGYTF. The DNA of the CDR3 is TGCGCCAGCAGTATTAACCGGGACAGGGGATATGGCTACACCTTC. This chain uses TRBV4-1 with TRBJ1-2; 10 nucleotides align to TRBD1. Trimming cost V 6 bases and J 5 bases; bases outside gene matches: 9. This CDR3 spans 15 amino acids. Germline CDR1 reads MGHRA; CDR2 reads YSYEKL.

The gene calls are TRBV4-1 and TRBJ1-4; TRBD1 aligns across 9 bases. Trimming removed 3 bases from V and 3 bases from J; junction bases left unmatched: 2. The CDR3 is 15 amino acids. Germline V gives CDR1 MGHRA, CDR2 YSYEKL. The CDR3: CASSQRDRANEKLFF. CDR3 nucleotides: TGCGCCAGCAGCCAGAGGGACAGGGCTAATGAAAAACTGTTTTTT.

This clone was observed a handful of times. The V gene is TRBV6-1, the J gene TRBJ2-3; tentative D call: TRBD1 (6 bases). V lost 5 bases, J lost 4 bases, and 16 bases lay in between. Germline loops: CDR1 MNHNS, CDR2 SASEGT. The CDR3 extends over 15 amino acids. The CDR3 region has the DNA TGTGCCAGCAGTCGCATGAGTGGGGGCTCAGATACGCAGTATTTT. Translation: CASSRMSGGSDTQYF.

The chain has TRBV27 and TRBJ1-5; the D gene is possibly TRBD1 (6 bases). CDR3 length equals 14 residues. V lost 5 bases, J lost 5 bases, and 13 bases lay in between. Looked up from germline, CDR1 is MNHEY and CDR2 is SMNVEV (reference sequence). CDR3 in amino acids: CASSTTGTHQPQHF. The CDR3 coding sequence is TGTGCCAGCAGTACAACAGGGACTCATCAGCCCCAGCATTTT.

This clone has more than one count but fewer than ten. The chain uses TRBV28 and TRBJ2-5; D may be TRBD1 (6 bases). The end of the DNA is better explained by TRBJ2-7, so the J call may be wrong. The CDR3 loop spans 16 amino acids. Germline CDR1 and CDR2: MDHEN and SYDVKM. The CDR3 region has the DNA TGTGCCAGCAGTTCGACGACCGGGACACTGGCCTACGAGCAGTACTTC. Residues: CASSSTTGTLAYEQYF.

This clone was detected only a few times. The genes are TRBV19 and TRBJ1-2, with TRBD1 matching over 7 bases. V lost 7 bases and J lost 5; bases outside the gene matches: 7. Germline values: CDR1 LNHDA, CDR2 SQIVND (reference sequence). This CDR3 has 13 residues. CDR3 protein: CASMSRGRYGYTF. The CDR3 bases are TGTGCCAGTATGTCCAGGGGGAGATATGGCTACACCTTC.

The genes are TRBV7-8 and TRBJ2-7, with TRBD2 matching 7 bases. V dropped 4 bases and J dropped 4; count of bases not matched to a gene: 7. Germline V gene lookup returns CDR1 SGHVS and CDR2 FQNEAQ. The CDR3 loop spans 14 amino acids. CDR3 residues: CASSWTRGKYEQYF. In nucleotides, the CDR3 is TGTGCCAGCAGCTGGACTAGAGGTAAATACGAGCAGTACTTC. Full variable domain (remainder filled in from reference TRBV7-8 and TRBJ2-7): GAGVSQSPRYKVAKRGQDVALRCDPISGHVSLFWYQQALGQGPEFLTYFQNEAQLDKSGLPSDRFFAERPEGSVSTLKIQRTQQEDSAVYLCASSWTRGKYEQYFGPGTRLTVT.

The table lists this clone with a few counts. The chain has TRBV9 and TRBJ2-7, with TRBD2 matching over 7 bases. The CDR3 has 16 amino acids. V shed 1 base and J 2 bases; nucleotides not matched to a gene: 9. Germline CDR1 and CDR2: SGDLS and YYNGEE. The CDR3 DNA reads TGTGCCAGCAGCGTACGTCGGTGGGGACTACCCTACGAGCAGTACTTC. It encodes CASSVRRWGLPYEQYF.

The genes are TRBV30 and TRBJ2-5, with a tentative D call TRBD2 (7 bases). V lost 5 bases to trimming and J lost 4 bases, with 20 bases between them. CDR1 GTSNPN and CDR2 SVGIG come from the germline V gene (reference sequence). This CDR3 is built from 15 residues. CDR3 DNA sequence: TGTGCCTGGGCCGGGACACCGGGAGGTGGAGAGACCCAGTACTTC. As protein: CAWAGTPGGGETQYF.

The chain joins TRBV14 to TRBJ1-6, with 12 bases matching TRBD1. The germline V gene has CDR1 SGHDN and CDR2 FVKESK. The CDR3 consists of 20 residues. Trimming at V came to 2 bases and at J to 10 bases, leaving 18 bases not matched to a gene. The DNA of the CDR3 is TGTGCCAGCAGCCAATGGGCCCGGAGGATCTCTGGGACAGGGGGCTCACCCCTCCACTTT. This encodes CASSQWARRISGTGGSPLHF. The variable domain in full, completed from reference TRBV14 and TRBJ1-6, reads EAGVTQFPSHSVIEKGQTVTLRCDPISGHDNLYWYRRVMGKEIKFLLHFVKESKQDESGMPNNRFLAERTGGTYSTLKVQPAELEDSGVYFCASSQWARRISGTGGSPLHFGNGTRLTVT.

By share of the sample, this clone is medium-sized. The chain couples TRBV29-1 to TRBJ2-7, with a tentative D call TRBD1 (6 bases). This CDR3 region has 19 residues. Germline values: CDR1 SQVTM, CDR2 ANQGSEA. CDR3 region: CTSNPAPFYSNDRPYEQYF. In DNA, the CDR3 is TGCACCTCAAACCCCGCCCCCTTTTATTCTAATGACAGGCCCTACGAGCAGTACTTC.

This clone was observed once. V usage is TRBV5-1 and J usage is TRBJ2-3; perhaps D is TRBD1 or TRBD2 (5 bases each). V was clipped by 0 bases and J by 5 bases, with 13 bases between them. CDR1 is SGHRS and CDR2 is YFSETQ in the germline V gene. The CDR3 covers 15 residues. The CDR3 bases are TGCGCCAGCAGCTTGGCCCCGGGGCCCCAAGATACGCAGTATTTT. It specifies CASSLAPGPQDTQYF.